The entry below describes one T cell receptor (beta chain). CDR3 length: 16 amino acids. V was shortened by 4 bases and J by 1 base, with 11 bases between the two germline ends. Per germline, CDR1 MGHRA and CDR2 YSYEKL. This sample was included in a study of T-cell memory formation after mild COVID-19. In TCRdb, the 5' RACE reads were re-called with MiXCR into one record per CDR3 protein. The sample records about 280,000 distinct CDR3 sequences, over 7% being singletons. Sequenced material: PBMCs or a T cell subset sorted from them (not recorded which). The sequence derives from a young man who had mild COVID-19 (a few samples of this study predate the infection). Cell type and time point are not known. The chain has TRBV4-1 and TRBJ2-6, with D unresolved. In nucleotides, the CDR3 is TGCGCCAGCAGCCCCCAGGTTCCATCTGGGGCCAACGTCCTGACTTTC. Amino acids: CASSPQVPSGANVLTF.